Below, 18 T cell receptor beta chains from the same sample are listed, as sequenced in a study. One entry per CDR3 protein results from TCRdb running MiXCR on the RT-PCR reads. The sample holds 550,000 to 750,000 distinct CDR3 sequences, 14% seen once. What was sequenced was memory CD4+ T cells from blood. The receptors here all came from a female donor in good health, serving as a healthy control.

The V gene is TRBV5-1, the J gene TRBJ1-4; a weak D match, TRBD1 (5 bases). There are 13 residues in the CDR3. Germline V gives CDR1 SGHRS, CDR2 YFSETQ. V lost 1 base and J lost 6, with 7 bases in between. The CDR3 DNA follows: TGCGCCAGCAGCTTGTGGGGGGATGAAAAACTGTTTTTT. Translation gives CASSLWGDEKLFF.

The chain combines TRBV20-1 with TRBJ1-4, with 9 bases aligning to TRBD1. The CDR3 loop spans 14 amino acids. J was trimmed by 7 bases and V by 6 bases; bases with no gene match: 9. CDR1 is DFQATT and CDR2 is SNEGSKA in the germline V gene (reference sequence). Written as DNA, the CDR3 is TGCAGTGCCGGGGCGACAGGGGGGTTTGAAAAACTGTTTTTT. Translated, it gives CSAGATGGFEKLFF.

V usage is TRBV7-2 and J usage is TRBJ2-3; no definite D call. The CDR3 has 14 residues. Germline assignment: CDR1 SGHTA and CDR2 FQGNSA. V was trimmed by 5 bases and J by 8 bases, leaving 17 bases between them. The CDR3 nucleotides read TGTGCCAGCAGCCAAAGGGCCCCCCAGTCTACGCAGTATTTT. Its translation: CASSQRAPQSTQYF. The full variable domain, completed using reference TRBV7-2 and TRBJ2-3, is GAGVSQSPSNKVTEKGKDVELRCDPISGHTALYWYRQSLGQGLEFLIYFQGNSAPDKSGLPSDRFSAERTGGSVSTLTIQRTQQEDSAVYLCASSQRAPQSTQYFGPGTRLTVL.

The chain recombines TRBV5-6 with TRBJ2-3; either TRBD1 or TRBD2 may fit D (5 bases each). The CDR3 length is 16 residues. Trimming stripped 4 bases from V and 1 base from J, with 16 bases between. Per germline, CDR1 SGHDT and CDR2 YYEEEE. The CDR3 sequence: CASSPDRGSRTDTQYF. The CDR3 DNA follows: TGTGCCAGCAGCCCCGACCGGGGCTCCCGCACAGATACGCAGTATTTT. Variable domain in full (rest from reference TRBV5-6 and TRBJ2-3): DAGVTQSPTHLIKTRGQQVTLRCSPKSGHDTVSWYQQALGQGPQFIFQYYEEEERQRGNFPDRFSGHQFPNYSSELNVNALLLGDSALYLCASSPDRGSRTDTQYFGPGTRLTVL.

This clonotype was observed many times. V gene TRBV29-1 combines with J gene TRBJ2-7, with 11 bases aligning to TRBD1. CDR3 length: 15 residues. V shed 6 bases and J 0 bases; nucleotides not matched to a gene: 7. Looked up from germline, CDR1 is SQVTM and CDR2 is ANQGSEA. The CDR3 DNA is TGCAGCGTCGAATCCGGGACAGGGGGCTCCTACGAGCAGTACTTC. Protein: CSVESGTGGSYEQYF.

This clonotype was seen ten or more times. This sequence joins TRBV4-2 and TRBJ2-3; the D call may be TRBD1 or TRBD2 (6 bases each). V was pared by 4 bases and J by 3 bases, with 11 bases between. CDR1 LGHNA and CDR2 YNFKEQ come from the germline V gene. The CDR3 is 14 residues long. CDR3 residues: CASSPRGRTDTQYF. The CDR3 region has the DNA TGTGCCAGCAGCCCCCGGGGGCGTACAGATACGCAGTATTTT.

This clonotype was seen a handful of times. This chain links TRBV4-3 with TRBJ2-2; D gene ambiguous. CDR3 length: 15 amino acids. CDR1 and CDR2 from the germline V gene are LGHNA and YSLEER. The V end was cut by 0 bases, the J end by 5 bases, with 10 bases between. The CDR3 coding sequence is TGCGCCAGCAGCCAAGATATGAAAAGAACCGGGGAGCTGTTTTTT. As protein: CASSQDMKRTGELFF.

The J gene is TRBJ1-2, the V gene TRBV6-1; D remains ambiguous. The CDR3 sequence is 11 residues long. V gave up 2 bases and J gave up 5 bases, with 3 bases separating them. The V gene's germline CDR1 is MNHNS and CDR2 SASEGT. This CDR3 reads CASSEQYGYTF. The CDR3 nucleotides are TGTGCCAGCAGTGAACAGTATGGCTACACCTTC.

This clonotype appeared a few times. CDR3 loop: CASSRMSGRNYGYTF. CDR3 nucleotides: TGTGCCAGCAGCCGGATGAGTGGACGGAACTATGGCTACACCTTC. The V gene is TRBV3-1, the J gene TRBJ1-2, with unresolved D. Germline V gene data show CDR1 as LGHDT and CDR2 as YNNKEL (reference sequence). The CDR3 spans 15 residues. The V gene lost 4 bases and the J gene lost 2 bases, with 14 bases spanning the gap.

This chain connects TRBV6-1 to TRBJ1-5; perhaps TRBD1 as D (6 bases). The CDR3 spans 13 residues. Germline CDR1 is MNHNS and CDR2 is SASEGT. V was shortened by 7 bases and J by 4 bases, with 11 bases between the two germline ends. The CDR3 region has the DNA TGTGCCAGCATACAGGGTCTTAATCAGCCCCAGCATTTT. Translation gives CASIQGLNQPQHF.

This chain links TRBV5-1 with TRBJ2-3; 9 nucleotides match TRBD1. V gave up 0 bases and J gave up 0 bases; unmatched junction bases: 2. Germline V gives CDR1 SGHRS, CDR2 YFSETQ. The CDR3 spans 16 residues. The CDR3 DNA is TGCGCCAGCAGCTTGGCGGGGACAGGGAGCACAGATACGCAGTATTTT. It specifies CASSLAGTGSTDTQYF.

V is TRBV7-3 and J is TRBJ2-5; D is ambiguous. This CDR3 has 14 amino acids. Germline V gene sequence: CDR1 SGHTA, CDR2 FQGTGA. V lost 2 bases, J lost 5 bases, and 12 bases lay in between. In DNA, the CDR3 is TGTGCCAGCAGCTTATTCGGGCGAGTGGAGACCCAGTACTTC. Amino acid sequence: CASSLFGRVETQYF.

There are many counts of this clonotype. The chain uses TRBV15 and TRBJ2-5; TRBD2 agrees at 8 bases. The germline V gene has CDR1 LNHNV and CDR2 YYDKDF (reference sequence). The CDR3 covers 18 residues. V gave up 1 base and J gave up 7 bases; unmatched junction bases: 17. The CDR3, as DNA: TGTGCCACCAGCAGAGGGGATCTAAGCGGGAGCCTTGGGGGGACCCAGTACTTC. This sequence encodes CATSRGDLSGSLGGTQYF.

DNA of the CDR3: TGCGCCAGCAGCTTTGAAACGGGAGTTTGGAATGAGCAGTTCTTC. Residues: CASSFETGVWNEQFF. This chain connects TRBV5-1 to TRBJ2-1; tentatively, D is TRBD2 (6 bases). V lost 2 bases and J lost 7, with 16 bases in between. Germline values: CDR1 SGHRS, CDR2 YFSETQ. The CDR3 is 15 residues long.

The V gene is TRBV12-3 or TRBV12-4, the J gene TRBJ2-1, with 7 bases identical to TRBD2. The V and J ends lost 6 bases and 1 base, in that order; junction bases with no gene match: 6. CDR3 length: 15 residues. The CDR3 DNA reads TGTGCCAGCAGCCTAGCGGTTGCTTCCTACAATGAGCAGTTCTTC. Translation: CASSLAVASYNEQFF.

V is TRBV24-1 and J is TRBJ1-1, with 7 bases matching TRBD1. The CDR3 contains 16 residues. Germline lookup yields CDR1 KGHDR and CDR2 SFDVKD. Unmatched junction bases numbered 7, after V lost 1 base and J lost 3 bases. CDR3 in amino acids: CATSDLTRGQDTEAFF. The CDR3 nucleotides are TGTGCCACCAGTGATTTAACTAGGGGGCAAGACACTGAAGCTTTCTTT.

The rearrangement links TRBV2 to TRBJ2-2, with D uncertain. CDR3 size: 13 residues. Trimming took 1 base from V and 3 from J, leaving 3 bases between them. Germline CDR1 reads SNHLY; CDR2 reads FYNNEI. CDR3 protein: CASSEEDTGELFF. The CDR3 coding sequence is TGTGCCAGCAGTGAAGAGGACACCGGGGAGCTGTTTTTT.

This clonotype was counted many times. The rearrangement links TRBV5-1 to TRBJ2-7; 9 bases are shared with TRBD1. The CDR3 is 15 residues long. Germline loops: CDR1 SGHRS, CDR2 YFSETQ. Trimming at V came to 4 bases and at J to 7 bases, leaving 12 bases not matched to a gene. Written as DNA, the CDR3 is TGCGCCAGCAGCCCCGACAGGGGGGGCCCTCGAGAGCAGTACTTC. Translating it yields CASSPDRGGPREQYF. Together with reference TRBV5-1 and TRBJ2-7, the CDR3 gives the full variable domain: KAGVTQTPRYLIKTRGQQVTLSCSPISGHRSVSWYQQTPGQGLQFLFEYFSETQRNKGNFPGRFSGRQFSNSRSEMNVSTLELGDSALYLCASSPDRGGPREQYFGPGTRLTVT.